The 18 T cell receptor beta chains reported below all come from one sample, sequenced in a study of long-term antiretroviral therapy in people with HIV (dated by TCRdb to between 2021 and 2022). The immunoSEQ hsTCRB v3.0 assay was used at survey level resolution to sequence the TRB variable region. The table comes from immuneACCESS by way of TCRdb, which keeps in-frame sequences with V and J called. Part of the clones is missing from these tables; in studies checked, under half for an unresolved V gene and the rest for unknown reasons. The sample table shows about 18,000 clones, and about nine tenths are seen once. Jointly, the top ten make up approximately 9.5% of the sample. The input for sequencing was unsorted PBMCs, taken 3 years after starting antiretroviral therapy. The origin of the receptors is a man aged 50 to 59 with HIV.

The chain recombines TRBV2 with TRBJ1-2; unclear D gene. Germline V gene lookup returns CDR1 SNHLY and CDR2 FYNNEI. The V end was cut by 4 bases, the J end by 1 base, with 13 bases between. The CDR3 is made up of 15 amino acids. CDR3 loop: CASSGLLDNNYGYTF. In DNA, the CDR3 is TGTGCCAGCAGTGGATTACTCGACAATAACTATGGCTACACCTTC.

The chain recombines TRBV10-2 with TRBJ2-3; D may match TRBD1 or TRBD2 (5 bases each). The CDR3 runs to 14 residues. Trimming shortened V by 2 bases and J by 5 bases, and 11 bases separated the two germline ends. Germline CDR1 is WSHSY and CDR2 is SAAADI. This chain's CDR3 is CASSEQGPRDTQYF. CDR3 nucleotides: TGCGCCAGCAGTGAGCAGGGACCCAGAGATACGCAGTATTTT.

The V gene is TRBV15, the J gene TRBJ1-4; 8 nucleotides line up with TRBD1. The CDR3 totals 17 residues. The junction had 8 bases not matched to a gene; V was cut back by 1 base and J by 4 bases. Looked up from germline, CDR1 is LNHNV and CDR2 is YYDKDF (reference sequence). The CDR3 bases are TGTGCCACCAGCAGAGGGACAGGGCGTAGTGGTAATGAAAAACTGTTTTTT. It is translated as CATSRGTGRSGNEKLFF.

J is TRBJ1-1 and V is TRBV10-2, with D tentatively TRBD1 (5 bases). The V gene's germline CDR1 is WSHSY and CDR2 SAAADI. Trimming shortened V by 5 bases and J by 8 bases, and 12 bases separated the two germline ends. This CDR3 is 12 amino acids long. The CDR3 coding sequence is TGCGCCAGCAGTCAGGGCGCAGGGGAAGCTTTCTTT. It is translated as CASSQGAGEAFF.

The chain is built from TRBV6-5 and TRBJ2-3, with D perhaps being TRBD1 or TRBD2 (5 bases each). The CDR3 contains 13 residues. The germline V gene has CDR1 MNHEY and CDR2 SVGAGI. V lost 6 bases, J lost 4 bases, and 11 bases lay in between. This CDR3 reads CASRGPGADTQYF. CDR3 in DNA: TGTGCCAGCAGGGGACCCGGCGCAGATACGCAGTATTTT.

The chain employs TRBV5-4 and TRBJ2-3; D may be TRBD1 or TRBD2 (5 bases each). The CDR3 covers 16 residues. V was cut by 4 bases and J by 4 bases, with 19 bases left in between. Looked up from germline, CDR1 is SGHNT and CDR2 is YYREEE (reference sequence). This CDR3 is CASSMGTDTVADTQYF. The CDR3 nucleotides are TGTGCCAGCAGCATGGGGACGGACACCGTAGCAGATACGCAGTATTTT.

The chain joins TRBV30 to TRBJ2-4; 9 bases line up with TRBD1. Per germline, CDR1 GTSNPN and CDR2 SVGIG (reference sequence). J was trimmed by 6 bases and V by 5 bases; bases with no gene match: 5. The CDR3 length is 13 residues. CDR3 residues: CAWATGGGNIQYF. The CDR3 bases are TGTGCCTGGGCAACAGGGGGCGGAAACATTCAGTACTTC. The complete variable domain, with remaining parts taken from reference TRBV30 and TRBJ2-4, reads SQTIHQWPATLVQPVGSPLSLECTVEGTSNPNLYWYRQAAGRGLQLLFYSVGIGQISSEVPQNLSASRPQDRQFILSSKKLLLSDSGFYLCAWATGGGNIQYFGAGTRLSVL.

The V call is TRBV7-2, the J call TRBJ2-3; tentative D call: TRBD1 (6 bases). Germline CDR1 SGHTA, CDR2 FQGNSA. This CDR3 region has 15 residues. V lost 3 bases and J lost 4, with 14 bases in between. Here the CDR3 reads CASSFGPGDPDTQYF. In nucleotides, the CDR3 is TGTGCCAGCAGCTTTGGACCAGGGGACCCAGATACGCAGTATTTT.

The V call is TRBV6-4, the J call TRBJ2-1; unclear D gene. V gave up 5 bases and J gave up 2 bases, with 10 bases separating them. Germline loops: CDR1 MRHNA, CDR2 SNTAGT. The CDR3 spans 14 residues. Here the CDR3 DNA reads TGTGCCAGCAGTATAGACCCCACCTACAATGAGCAGTTCTTC. Amino acids: CASSIDPTYNEQFF.

This clone was seen only once. The chain has TRBV5-1 and TRBJ2-1, with 11 bases aligning to TRBD2. The CDR3 spans 17 residues. The V and J ends lost 1 base and 0 bases, in that order; junction bases with no gene match: 3. Germline assignment: CDR1 SGHRS and CDR2 YFSETQ. This CDR3 reads CASSLTSGGRSYNEQFF. CDR3 in DNA: TGCGCCAGCAGCTTGACTAGCGGGGGCCGCTCCTACAATGAGCAGTTCTTC.

V usage is TRBV5-4 and J usage is TRBJ2-1, with 13 bases aligning to TRBD2. CDR1 and CDR2 from the germline V gene are SGHNT and YYREEE (reference sequence). V lost 0 bases to trimming and J lost 10 bases; unmatched junction nucleotides: 7. The CDR3 is 16 residues long. CDR3 loop: CASSLELTSGGPEQFF. Here the CDR3 DNA reads TGTGCCAGCAGCTTGGAATTGACTAGCGGGGGGCCAGAGCAGTTCTTC.

CDR3 sequence (DNA): TGCAGCGTCCTTACAGGGGGCAGGGGCTACACCTTC. Translated, it gives CSVLTGGRGYTF. The rearrangement joins TRBV29-1 to TRBJ1-2; 9 nucleotides agree with TRBD1. Trimming cost V 6 bases and J 8 bases; bases outside gene matches: 7. This CDR3 contains 12 residues. Germline CDR1 reads SQVTM; CDR2 reads ANQGSEA.

The J gene is TRBJ2-7, the V gene TRBV12-1; the table's D call, TRBD2, was not checked against the DNA. TRBV12-1 is noted as a pseudogene. The CDR3 is made up of 17 amino acids. The CDR3 nucleotides read TGTGCCAGCATCCCCGGGTCCTTGAGACGGGTCTCCTACGAGCAGTACTTC. Translating it yields CASIPGSLRRVSYEQYF.

This chain connects TRBV7-9 to TRBJ2-3; 8 nucleotides align to TRBD2. CDR3 length equals 16 residues. Unmatched junction bases numbered 7, after V lost 5 bases and J lost 0 bases. CDR1 and CDR2 (germline): SEHNR, FQNEAQ (reference sequence). DNA of the CDR3: TGTGCCAGCAGCGATACTAGCGGCACTAGCACAGATACGCAGTATTTT. It yields the protein CASSDTSGTSTDTQYF.

This clone was picked up one time. This chain joins TRBV5-4 and TRBJ2-1, with D unresolved. Germline-derived CDR1 and CDR2 are SGHNT and YYREEE (reference sequence). The V gene lost 0 bases and the J gene lost 0 bases, with 7 bases spanning the gap. This CDR3 has 15 residues. The CDR3 sequence is CASSLERSSYNEQFF. The CDR3 bases are TGTGCCAGCAGCTTGGAGCGAAGCTCCTACAATGAGCAGTTCTTC.

V usage is TRBV5-4 and J usage is TRBJ1-2, with 9 positions matching TRBD1. Germline CDR1 and CDR2: SGHNT and YYREEE (reference sequence). This CDR3 has 16 residues. V dropped 2 bases and J dropped 6; count of bases not matched to a gene: 11. This CDR3 is CASSFLVPGQGHGYTF. CDR3 nucleotide sequence: TGTGCCAGCAGCTTTCTTGTTCCGGGACAGGGCCATGGCTACACCTTC.

V and J are TRBV27 and TRBJ2-5, with D perhaps TRBD2 (7 bases). Germline V gene lookup returns CDR1 MNHEY and CDR2 SMNVEV (reference sequence). Trimming stripped 4 bases from V and 7 bases from J, with 13 bases between. CDR3 length: 13 amino acids. The CDR3 spells CASSWGGAGTQYF. The CDR3 DNA sequence: TGTGCCAGCAGTTGGGGGGGCGCGGGGACCCAGTACTTC.

The V gene is TRBV5-4, the J gene TRBJ2-7, with 7 bases lining up with TRBD1. V was pared by 2 bases and J by 2 bases, with 4 bases of the junction left unmatched. The V gene's germline CDR1 is SGHNT and CDR2 YYREEE (reference sequence). The CDR3 totals 14 residues. The CDR3 DNA reads TGTGCCAGCAGCTTAGGTACAGGGGCCTACGAGCAGTACTTC. Its translation: CASSLGTGAYEQYF. Filled out from reference TRBV5-4 and TRBJ2-7, the complete variable domain reads ETGVTQSPTHLIKTRGQQVTLRCSSQSGHNTVSWYQQALGQGPQFIFQYYREEENGRGNFPPRFSGLQFPNYSSELNVNALELDDSALYLCASSLGTGAYEQYFGPGTRLTVT.